The 8 T cell receptor beta chains below come from one sample, sequenced in a study of blood T cell repertoires in COVID-19. The protocol was immunoSEQ multiplex PCR, while the TCRdb copy is restricted to in-frame clones and leaves out a portion. The repertoire includes some 320,000 clones, roughly nine tenths of them detected once, and 2.6% sits in the top ten. The specimen was PBMCs or T cells enriched from blood (not recorded which). Receptors originate from a man in his sixties who had recovered from COVID-19.

The CDR3 sequence: CASSQETGGITDTQYF. In DNA form, the CDR3 reads TGTGCCAGCAGCCAAGAGACGGGAGGGATCACAGATACGCAGTATTTT. The V call is TRBV4-2, the J call TRBJ2-3, with 8 bases that match TRBD2. CDR1 LGHNA and CDR2 YNFKEQ come from the germline V gene. V shed 0 bases, J shed 2 bases, and the junction held 4 bases outside the gene matches. This CDR3 region has 16 residues.

The rearrangement links TRBV28 to TRBJ1-2; D is undetermined. The ends were cut back, 5 bases at V and 2 bases at J, with 12 bases in the middle. The CDR3 extends over 14 amino acids. CDR1 and CDR2 from the germline V gene are MDHEN and SYDVKM. CDR3: CASSRRRINYGYTF. CDR3 bases: TGTGCCAGCAGTAGACGCAGGATAAACTATGGCTACACCTTC.

The rearrangement uses TRBV18 and TRBJ2-5; no reliable D call. V lost 2 bases and J 5 bases, leaving 9 bases between the germline ends. The germline V gene has CDR1 KGHSH and CDR2 LQKENI. The CDR3 length is 13 residues. The CDR3 loop reads CASSPSGYETQYF. The CDR3 nucleotides read TGTGCCAGCTCACCATCGGGTTACGAGACCCAGTACTTC.

The gene calls are TRBV15 and TRBJ2-7; 8 positions match TRBD2. There are 19 residues in the CDR3. V shed 0 bases, J shed 2 bases, and the junction held 15 bases outside the gene matches. Germline V gives CDR1 LNHNV, CDR2 YYDKDF (reference sequence). The CDR3 loop is CATSRDYRSGGPSTYEQYF. CDR3 coding DNA: TGTGCCACCAGCAGAGATTATAGGTCGGGAGGGCCCTCTACCTACGAGCAGTACTTC.

This clone was recorded once. The chain is built from TRBV9 and TRBJ2-2, with D possibly being TRBD2 (6 bases). The CDR3 consists of 14 residues. The germline CDR1 and CDR2 sequences are SGDLS and YYNGEE. The V end lost 3 bases, the J end lost 6 bases, and 12 bases lay between the germline ends. The CDR3 nucleotides read TGTGCCAGCAGCGCCGGAGTAGCGGCCGGGGAGCTGTTTTTT. Amino acid sequence: CASSAGVAAGELFF.

CDR3 sequence reads: CASSLAQGAGGYTF. The CDR3 nucleotides read TGTGCCAGCAGCTTAGCCCAGGGGGCGGGGGGCTACACCTTC. The chain uses TRBV5-4 and TRBJ1-2; 8 bases align to TRBD1. CDR1 SGHNT and CDR2 YYREEE come from the germline V gene (reference sequence). The V and J ends lost 2 bases and 8 bases, in that order; junction bases with no gene match: 8. This CDR3 has 14 residues.

A single count supports this clone. The rearrangement links TRBV10-1 to TRBJ2-1; D is undetermined. V was shortened by 6 bases and J by 5 bases, with 11 bases between the two germline ends. CDR3 length: 13 residues. The V gene's germline CDR1 is WNHNN and CDR2 SYGVQD (reference sequence). Written as DNA, the CDR3 is TGCGCCAGCAGCCCCGACTGGCACAATGAGCAGTTCTTC. This translates into CASSPDWHNEQFF.

V gene TRBV6-4 combines with J gene TRBJ2-1, with 11 bases aligning to TRBD1. CDR3 size: 14 residues. J was trimmed by 9 bases and V by 4 bases; bases with no gene match: 5. Per the germline V gene, CDR1 is MRHNA and CDR2 is SNTAGT. CDR3 nucleotide sequence: TGTGCCAGCAGTGCGGGACAGGGGGGGAGTGAGCAGTTCTTC. Translated: CASSAGQGGSEQFF.